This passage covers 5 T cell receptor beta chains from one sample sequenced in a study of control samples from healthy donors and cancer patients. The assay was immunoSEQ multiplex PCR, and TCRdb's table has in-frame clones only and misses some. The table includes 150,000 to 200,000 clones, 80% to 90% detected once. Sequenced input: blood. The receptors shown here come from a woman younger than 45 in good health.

CDR3 loop: CASSQGNQPQHF. CDR3 DNA sequence: TGTGCCAGCAGTCAAGGCAATCAGCCCCAGCATTTT. The chain employs TRBV12-3 or TRBV12-4 and TRBJ1-5; D uncertain. The CDR3 has 12 amino acids. V gave up 5 bases and J gave up 2 bases, with 4 bases separating them.

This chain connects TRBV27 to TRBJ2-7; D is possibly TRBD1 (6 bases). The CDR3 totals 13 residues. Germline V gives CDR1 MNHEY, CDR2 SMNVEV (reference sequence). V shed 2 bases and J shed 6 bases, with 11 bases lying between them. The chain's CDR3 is CASSLTGNGEQYF. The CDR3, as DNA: TGTGCCAGCAGTTTAACAGGGAATGGCGAGCAGTACTTC.

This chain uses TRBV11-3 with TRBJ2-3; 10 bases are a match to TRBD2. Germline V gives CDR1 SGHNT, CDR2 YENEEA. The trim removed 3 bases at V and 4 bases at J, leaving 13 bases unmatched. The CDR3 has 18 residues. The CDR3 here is CASSLLSSSGGIADTQYF. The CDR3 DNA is TGTGCCAGCAGCTTGCTCTCTTCTAGCGGGGGAATCGCAGATACGCAGTATTTT.

The CDR3 spells CATSDPGQGRGYTF. In DNA form, the CDR3 reads TGTGCCACCAGTGACCCCGGACAGGGTAGGGGCTACACCTTC. V gene TRBV24-1 combines with J gene TRBJ1-2; 8 positions match TRBD1. The V gene end was trimmed by 4 bases and the J gene end by 8 bases; junction bases not matched to a gene: 8. This CDR3 contains 14 residues. Germline lookup yields CDR1 KGHDR and CDR2 SFDVKD.

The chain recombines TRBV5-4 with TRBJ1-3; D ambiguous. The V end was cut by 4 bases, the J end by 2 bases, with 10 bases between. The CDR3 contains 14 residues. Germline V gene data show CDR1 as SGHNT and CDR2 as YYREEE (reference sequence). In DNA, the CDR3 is TGTGCCAGCAGCAGGACGACGGCTGGAAACACCATATATTTT. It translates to CASSRTTAGNTIYF.